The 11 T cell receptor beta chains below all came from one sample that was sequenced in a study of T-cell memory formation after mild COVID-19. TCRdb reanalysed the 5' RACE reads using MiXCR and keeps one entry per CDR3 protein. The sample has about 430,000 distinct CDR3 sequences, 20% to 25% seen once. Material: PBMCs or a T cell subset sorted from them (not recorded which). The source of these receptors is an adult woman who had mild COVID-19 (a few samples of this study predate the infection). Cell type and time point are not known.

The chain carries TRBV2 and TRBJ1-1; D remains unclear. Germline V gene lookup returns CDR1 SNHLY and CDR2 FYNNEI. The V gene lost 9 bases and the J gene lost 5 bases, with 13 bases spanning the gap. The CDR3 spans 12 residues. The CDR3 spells CASSDPRTEAFF. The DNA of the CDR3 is TGTGCCAGTTCGGACCCCAGGACTGAAGCTTTCTTT.

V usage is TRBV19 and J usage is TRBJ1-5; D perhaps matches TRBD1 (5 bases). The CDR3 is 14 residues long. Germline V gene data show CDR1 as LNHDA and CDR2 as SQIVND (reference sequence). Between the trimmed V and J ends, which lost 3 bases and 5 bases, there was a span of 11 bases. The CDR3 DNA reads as TGTGCCAGTAGTATTACGGGGGGTTATCAGCCCCAGCATTTT. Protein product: CASSITGGYQPQHF.

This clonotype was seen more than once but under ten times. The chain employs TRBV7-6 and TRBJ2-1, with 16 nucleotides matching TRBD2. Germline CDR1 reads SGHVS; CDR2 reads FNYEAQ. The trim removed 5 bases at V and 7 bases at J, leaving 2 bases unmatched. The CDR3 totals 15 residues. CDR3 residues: CASSQGLAGGNEQFF. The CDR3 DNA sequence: TGTGCCAGCAGCCAGGGACTAGCGGGAGGGAATGAGCAGTTCTTC.

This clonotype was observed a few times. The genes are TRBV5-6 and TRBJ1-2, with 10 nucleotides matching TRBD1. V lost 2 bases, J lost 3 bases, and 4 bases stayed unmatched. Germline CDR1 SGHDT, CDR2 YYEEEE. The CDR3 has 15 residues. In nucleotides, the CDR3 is TGTGCCAGCAGCTTTACCGGGACAGGGGACTATGGCTACACCTTC. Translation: CASSFTGTGDYGYTF.

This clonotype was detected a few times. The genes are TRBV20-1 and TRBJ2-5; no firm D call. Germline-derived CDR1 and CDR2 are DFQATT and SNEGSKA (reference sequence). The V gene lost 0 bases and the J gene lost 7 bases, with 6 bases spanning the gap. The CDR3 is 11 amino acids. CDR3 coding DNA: TGCAGTGCTAGAGAACAATGGACCCAGTACTTC. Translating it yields CSAREQWTQYF.

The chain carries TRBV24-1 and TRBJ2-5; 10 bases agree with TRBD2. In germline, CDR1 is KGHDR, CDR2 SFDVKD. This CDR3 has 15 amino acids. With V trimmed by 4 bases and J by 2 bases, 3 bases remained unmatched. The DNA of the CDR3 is TGTGCCACCAGTGAGAGCGGGGGGGCACAAGAGACCCAGTACTTC. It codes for CATSESGGAQETQYF.

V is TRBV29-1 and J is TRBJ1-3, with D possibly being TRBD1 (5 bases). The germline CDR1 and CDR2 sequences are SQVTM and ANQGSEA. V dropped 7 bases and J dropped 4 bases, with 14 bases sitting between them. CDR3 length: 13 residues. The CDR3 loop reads CSARGVTGNTIYF. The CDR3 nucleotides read TGCAGCGCCCGAGGGGTCACCGGAAACACCATATATTTT.

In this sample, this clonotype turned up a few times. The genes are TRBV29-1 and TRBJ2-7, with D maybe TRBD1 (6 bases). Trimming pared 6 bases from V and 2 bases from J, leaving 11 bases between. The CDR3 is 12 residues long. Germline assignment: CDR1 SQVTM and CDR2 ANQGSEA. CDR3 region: CSVLQGAYEQYF. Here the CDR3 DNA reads TGCAGCGTCCTACAGGGCGCCTACGAGCAGTACTTC.

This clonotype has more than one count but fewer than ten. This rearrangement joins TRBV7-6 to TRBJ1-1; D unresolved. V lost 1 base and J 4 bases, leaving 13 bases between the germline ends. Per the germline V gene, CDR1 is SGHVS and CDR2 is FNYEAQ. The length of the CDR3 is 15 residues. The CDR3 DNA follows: TGTGCCAGCAGCTTAGTAGAGGTCAGGAGCACTGAAGCTTTCTTT. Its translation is CASSLVEVRSTEAFF.

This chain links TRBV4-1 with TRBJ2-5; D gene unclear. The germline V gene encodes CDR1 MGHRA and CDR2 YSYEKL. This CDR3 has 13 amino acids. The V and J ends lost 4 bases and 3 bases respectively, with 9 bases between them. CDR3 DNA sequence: TGCGCCAGCAGCCCGCGATACGAAGAGACCCAGTACTTC. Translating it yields CASSPRYEETQYF.

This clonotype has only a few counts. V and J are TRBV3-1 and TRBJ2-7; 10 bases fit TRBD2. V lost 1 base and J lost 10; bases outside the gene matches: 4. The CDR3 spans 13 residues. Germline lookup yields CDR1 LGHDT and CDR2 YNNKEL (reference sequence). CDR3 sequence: CASSQGLAGDQYF. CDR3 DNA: TGTGCCAGCAGCCAAGGCCTAGCGGGAGATCAGTACTTC.